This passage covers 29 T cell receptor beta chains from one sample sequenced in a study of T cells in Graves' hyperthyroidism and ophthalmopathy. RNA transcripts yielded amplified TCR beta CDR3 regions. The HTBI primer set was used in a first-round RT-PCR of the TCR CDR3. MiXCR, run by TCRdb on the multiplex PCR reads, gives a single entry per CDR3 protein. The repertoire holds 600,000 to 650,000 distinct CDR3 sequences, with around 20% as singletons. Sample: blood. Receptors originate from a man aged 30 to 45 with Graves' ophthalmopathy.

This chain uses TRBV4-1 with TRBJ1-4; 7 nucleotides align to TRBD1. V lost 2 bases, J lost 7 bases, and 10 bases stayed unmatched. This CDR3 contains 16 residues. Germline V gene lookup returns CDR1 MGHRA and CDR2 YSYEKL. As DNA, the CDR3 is TGCGCCAGCAGCCAAAGTGCGAACAGGGGAAGTGAAAAACTGTTTTTT. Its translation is CASSQSANRGSEKLFF.

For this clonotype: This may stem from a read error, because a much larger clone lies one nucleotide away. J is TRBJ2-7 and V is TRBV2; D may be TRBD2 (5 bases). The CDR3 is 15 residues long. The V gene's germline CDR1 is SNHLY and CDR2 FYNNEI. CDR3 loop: CASSGNGGRFYEKYF. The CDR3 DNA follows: TGTGCCAGCAGTGGTAACGGAGGAAGATTCTACGAGAAGTACTTC.

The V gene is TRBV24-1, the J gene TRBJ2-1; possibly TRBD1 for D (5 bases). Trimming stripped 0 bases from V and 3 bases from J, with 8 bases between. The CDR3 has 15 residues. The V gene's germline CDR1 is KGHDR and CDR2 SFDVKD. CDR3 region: CATSDLLDSYNEQFF. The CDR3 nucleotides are TGTGCCACCAGTGATTTGCTTGACAGCTACAATGAGCAGTTCTTC.

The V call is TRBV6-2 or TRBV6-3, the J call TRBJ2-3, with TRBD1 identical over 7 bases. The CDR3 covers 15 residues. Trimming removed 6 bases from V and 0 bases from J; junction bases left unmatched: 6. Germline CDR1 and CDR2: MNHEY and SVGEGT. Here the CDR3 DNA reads TGTGCCAGCAGAAGGGGGCTTCAGAGCACAGATACGCAGTATTTT. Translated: CASRRGLQSTDTQYF.

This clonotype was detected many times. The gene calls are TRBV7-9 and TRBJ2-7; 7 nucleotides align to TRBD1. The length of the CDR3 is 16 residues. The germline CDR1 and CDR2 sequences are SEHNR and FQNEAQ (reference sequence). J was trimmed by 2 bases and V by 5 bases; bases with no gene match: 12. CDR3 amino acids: CASSPKGTAFPYEQYF. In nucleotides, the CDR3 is TGTGCCAGCAGCCCAAAAGGGACAGCCTTCCCCTACGAGCAGTACTTC.

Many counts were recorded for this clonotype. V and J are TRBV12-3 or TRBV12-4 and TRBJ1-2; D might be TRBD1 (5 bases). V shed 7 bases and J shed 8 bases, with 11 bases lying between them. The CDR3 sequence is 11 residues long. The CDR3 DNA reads TGTGCCAGCACTGGGGGGAAGGGCTACACCTTC. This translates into CASTGGKGYTF.

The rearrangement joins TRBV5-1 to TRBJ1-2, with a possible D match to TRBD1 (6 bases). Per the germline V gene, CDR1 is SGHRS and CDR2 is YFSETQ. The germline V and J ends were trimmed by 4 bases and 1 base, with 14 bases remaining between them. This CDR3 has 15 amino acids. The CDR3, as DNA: TGCGCCAGCAGCCGAGCGGGACATGGTAACTATGGCTACACCTTC. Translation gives CASSRAGHGNYGYTF.

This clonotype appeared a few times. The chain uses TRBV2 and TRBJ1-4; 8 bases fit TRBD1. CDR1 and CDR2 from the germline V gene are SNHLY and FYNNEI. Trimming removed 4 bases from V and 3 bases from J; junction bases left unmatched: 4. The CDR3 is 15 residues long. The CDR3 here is CASSAQGASNEKLFF. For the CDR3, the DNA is TGTGCCAGCAGTGCCCAGGGGGCCTCTAATGAAAAACTGTTTTTT.

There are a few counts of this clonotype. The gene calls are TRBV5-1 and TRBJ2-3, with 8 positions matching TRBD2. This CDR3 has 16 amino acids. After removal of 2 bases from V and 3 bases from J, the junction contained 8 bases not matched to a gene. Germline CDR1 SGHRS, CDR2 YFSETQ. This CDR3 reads CASSLSGSVVTDTQYF. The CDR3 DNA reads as TGCGCCAGCAGCTTAAGCGGGAGTGTAGTAACAGATACGCAGTATTTT. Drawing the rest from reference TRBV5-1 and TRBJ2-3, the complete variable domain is KAGVTQTPRYLIKTRGQQVTLSCSPISGHRSVSWYQQTPGQGLQFLFEYFSETQRNKGNFPGRFSGRQFSNSRSEMNVSTLELGDSALYLCASSLSGSVVTDTQYFGPGTRLTVL.

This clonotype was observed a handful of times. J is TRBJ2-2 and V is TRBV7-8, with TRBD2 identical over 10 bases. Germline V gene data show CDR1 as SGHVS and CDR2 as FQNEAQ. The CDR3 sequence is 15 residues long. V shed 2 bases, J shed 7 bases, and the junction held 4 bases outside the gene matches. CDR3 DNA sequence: TGTGCCAGCAGCTTACTAGCGGGAGCTGTCGGGGAGCTGTTTTTT. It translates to CASSLLAGAVGELFF.

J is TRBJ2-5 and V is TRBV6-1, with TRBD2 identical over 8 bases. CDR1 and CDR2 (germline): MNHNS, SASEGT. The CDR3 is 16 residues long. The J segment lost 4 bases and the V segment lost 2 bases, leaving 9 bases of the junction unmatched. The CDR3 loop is CASSERRAGVRETQYF. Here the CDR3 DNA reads TGTGCCAGCAGTGAAAGGAGAGCGGGAGTAAGAGAGACCCAGTACTTC.

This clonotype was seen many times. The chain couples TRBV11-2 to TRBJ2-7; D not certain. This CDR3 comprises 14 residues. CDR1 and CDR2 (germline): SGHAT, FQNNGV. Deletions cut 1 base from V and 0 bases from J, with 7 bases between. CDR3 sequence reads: CASSLAPSSYEQYF. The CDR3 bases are TGTGCCAGCAGCTTAGCCCCTAGCTCCTACGAGCAGTACTTC.

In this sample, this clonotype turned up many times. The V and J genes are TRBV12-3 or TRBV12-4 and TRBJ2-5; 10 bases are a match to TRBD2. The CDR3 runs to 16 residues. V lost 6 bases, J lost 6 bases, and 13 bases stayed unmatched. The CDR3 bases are TGTGCCAGCAGCCTCGAGGTGGGACTAGCGCTTCAGACCCAGTACTTC. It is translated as CASSLEVGLALQTQYF.

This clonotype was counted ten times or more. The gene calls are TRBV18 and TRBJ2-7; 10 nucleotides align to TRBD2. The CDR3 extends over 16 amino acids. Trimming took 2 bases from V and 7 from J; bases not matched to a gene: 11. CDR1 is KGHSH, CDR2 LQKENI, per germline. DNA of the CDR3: TGTGCCAGCTCACCATACGGAGCGGGAGGGCCGAGGGAGCAGTACTTC. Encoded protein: CASSPYGAGGPREQYF.

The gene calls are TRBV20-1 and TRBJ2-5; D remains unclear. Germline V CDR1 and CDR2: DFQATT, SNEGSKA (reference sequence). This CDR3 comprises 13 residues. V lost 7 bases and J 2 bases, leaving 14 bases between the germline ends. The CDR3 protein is CSGGRQPQETQYF. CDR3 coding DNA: TGCAGTGGCGGCCGGCAGCCTCAAGAGACCCAGTACTTC.

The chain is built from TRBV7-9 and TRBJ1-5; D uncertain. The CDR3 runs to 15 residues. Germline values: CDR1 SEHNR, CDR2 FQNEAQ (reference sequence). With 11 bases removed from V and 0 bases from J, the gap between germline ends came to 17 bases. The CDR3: CARKPQAHSNQPQHF. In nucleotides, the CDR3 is TGTGCCCGCAAACCTCAGGCTCATAGCAATCAGCCCCAGCATTTT.

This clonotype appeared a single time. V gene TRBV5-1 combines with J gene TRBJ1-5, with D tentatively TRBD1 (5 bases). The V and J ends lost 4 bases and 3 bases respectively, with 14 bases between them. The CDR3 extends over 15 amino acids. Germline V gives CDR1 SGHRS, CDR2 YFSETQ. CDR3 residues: CASSRAGGDNQPQHF. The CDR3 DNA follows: TGCGCCAGCAGCCGAGCGGGGGGGGACAATCAGCCCCAGCATTTT.

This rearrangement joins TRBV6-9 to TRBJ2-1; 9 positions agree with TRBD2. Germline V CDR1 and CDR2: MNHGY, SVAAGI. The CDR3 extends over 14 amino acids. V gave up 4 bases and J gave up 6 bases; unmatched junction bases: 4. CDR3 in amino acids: CASSWGLAVNEQFF. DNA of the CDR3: TGTGCCAGCAGTTGGGGACTAGCTGTCAATGAGCAGTTCTTC.

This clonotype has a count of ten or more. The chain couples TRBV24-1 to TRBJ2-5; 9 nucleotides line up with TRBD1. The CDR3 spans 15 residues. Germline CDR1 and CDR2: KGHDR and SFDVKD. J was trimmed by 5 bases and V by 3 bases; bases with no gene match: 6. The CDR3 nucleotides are TGTGCCACCAGTGATCCACAGGGGGCCGGGGAGACCCAGTACTTC. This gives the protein CATSDPQGAGETQYF.

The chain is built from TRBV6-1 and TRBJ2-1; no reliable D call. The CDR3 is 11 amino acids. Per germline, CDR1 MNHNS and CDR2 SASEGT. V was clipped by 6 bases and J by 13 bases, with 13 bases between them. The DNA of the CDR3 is TGTGCCAGCAGGGCCTTAGGGTTCCAGTTCTTC. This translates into CASRALGFQFF.

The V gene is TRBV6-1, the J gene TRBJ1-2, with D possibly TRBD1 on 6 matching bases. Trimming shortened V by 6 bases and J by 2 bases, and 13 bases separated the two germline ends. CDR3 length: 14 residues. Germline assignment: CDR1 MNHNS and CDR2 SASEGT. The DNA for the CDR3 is TGTGCCAGCAGGGATTCAACAGGGAACTATGGCTACACCTTC. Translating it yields CASRDSTGNYGYTF.

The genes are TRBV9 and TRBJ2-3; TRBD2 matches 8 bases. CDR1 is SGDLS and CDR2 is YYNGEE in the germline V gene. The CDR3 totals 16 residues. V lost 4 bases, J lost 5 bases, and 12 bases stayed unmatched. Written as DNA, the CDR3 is TGTGCCAGCAGCTCCCGACTAGCGCCACGAGGAGATACGCAGTATTTT. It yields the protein CASSSRLAPRGDTQYF. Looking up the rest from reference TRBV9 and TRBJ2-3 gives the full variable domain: DSGVTQTPKHLITATGQRVTLRCSPRSGDLSVYWYQQSLDQGLQFLIQYYNGEERAKGNILERFSAQQFPDLHSELNLSSLELGDSALYFCASSSRLAPRGDTQYFGPGTRLTVL.

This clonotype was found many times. The CDR3 reads CSATGANTEAFF. Written as DNA, the CDR3 is TGCAGTGCTACAGGTGCGAACACTGAAGCTTTCTTT. This rearrangement joins TRBV20-1 to TRBJ1-1, with unresolved D. V lost 4 bases to trimming and J lost 1 base, with 7 bases between them. The CDR3 runs to 12 residues. Germline-derived CDR1 and CDR2 are DFQATT and SNEGSKA (reference sequence).

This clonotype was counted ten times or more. CDR3 region: CASSSSTGETQYF. The DNA for the CDR3 is TGTGCCAGCAGTTCGAGTACCGGAGAGACCCAGTACTTC. The chain links TRBV27 to TRBJ2-5; no clear D gene. Per the germline V gene, CDR1 is MNHEY and CDR2 is SMNVEV (reference sequence). This CDR3 comprises 13 residues. Trimming removed 4 bases from V and 4 bases from J, with 10 bases in between.

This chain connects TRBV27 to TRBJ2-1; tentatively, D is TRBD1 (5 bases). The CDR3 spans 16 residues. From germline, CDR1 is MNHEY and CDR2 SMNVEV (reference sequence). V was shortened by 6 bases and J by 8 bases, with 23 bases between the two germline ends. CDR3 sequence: CASSWGGSLNRDEQFF. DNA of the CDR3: TGTGCCAGCAGCTGGGGCGGTAGTCTCAATCGGGATGAGCAGTTCTTC.

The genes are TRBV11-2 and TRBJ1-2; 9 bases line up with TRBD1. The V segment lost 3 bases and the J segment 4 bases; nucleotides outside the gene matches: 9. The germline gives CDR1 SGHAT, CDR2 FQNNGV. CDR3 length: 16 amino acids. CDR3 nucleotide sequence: TGTGCCAGCAGCTTTACCCGGACAGGGGTGTCCTATGGCTACACCTTC. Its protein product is CASSFTRTGVSYGYTF.

Here the CDR3 DNA reads TGTGCCAGCAGCCCTACTAGCGGGAGGGCAAATGAGCAGTTCTTC. Translation: CASSPTSGRANEQFF. This chain connects TRBV7-2 to TRBJ2-1; 13 bases agree with TRBD2. V lost 5 bases, J lost 7 bases, and 5 bases stayed unmatched. This CDR3 contains 15 residues. Germline assignment: CDR1 SGHTA and CDR2 FQGNSA.

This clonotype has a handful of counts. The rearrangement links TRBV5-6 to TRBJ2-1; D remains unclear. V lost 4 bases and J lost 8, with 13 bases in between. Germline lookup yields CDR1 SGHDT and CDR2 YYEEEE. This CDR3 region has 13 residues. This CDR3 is CASSTAEIDEQFF. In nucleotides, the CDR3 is TGTGCCAGCAGCACCGCGGAAATTGATGAGCAGTTCTTC.

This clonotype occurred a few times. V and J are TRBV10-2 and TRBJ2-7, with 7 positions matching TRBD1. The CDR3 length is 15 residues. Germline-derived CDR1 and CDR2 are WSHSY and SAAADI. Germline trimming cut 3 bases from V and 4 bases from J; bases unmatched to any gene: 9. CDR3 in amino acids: CASSDRQGVRYEQYF. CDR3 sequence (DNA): TGCGCCAGCAGTGATCGACAGGGAGTCAGGTACGAGCAGTACTTC.